Below, 5 T cell receptor beta chains from the same sample are listed, as sequenced in a study of T cell responses to AZD1222 COVID-19 vaccine. Measured with immunoSEQ multiplex PCR; TCRdb has only the in-frame clones, and not every one. In the table there are 30,000 to 35,000 clones, around 88% of which are singletons. Sample: peripheral blood, taken on day 0 of AZD1222 vaccination. Receptors were obtained from an adult in good health.

The chain combines TRBV11-2 with TRBJ2-7, with a tentative D call TRBD2 (5 bases). Trimming took 0 bases from V and 9 from J, leaving 12 bases between them. The CDR3 covers 13 residues. Germline V lookup: CDR1 SGHAT, CDR2 FQNNGV. The CDR3 loop is CASSLENSGWQYF. The CDR3 region has the DNA TGTGCCAGCAGCTTAGAGAACTCGGGGTGGCAGTACTTC.

The chain is built from TRBV5-7 and TRBJ1-1; D is possibly TRBD1 (5 bases). TRBV5-7 is an ORF; its function is uncertain. Trimming removed 2 bases from V and 10 bases from J, with 9 bases in between. CDR3 size: 11 residues. CDR3 in DNA: TGTGCCAGCAGCTTAGGGGCGATAGCTTTCTTT. This encodes CASSLGAIAFF.

The V call is TRBV9, the J call TRBJ2-1, with TRBD1 as a possible D gene (5 bases). Trimming left V 3 bases short and J 0 bases short, with 19 bases between. The CDR3 totals 18 residues. Germline loops: CDR1 SGDLS, CDR2 YYNGEE. This CDR3 is CASSASTRAPSSYNEQFF. The DNA of the CDR3 is TGTGCCAGCAGCGCATCCACCAGGGCTCCAAGCTCCTACAATGAGCAGTTCTTC.

The V gene is TRBV29-1, the J gene TRBJ2-7, with D unresolved. Germline V gives CDR1 SQVTM, CDR2 ANQGSEA. Trimming took 2 bases from V and 2 from J, leaving 10 bases between them. This CDR3 comprises 13 residues. The CDR3 reads CSVEKEQPYEQYF. The CDR3 DNA sequence: TGCAGCGTTGAAAAGGAACAGCCCTACGAGCAGTACTTC.

This chain uses TRBV18 with TRBJ2-3; 9 bases line up with TRBD1. The length of the CDR3 is 15 residues. CDR1 and CDR2 from the germline V gene are KGHSH and LQKENI. V lost 5 bases to trimming and J lost 3 bases; unmatched junction nucleotides: 6. The CDR3 DNA sequence: TGTGCCAGCTCAGCGGGGACAGGGAATACAGATACGCAGTATTTT. Translating gives CASSAGTGNTDTQYF.